The following is a T cell receptor (beta chain) sequence with its context. The sample is drawn from a study of T cells in Graves' hyperthyroidism and ophthalmopathy. There are 16 residues in the CDR3. Germline V lookup: CDR1 WNHNN, CDR2 SYGVQD (reference sequence). Between the trimmed V and J ends, which lost 5 bases and 2 bases, there was a span of 16 bases. It was uncontrolled infection, other autoimmune disease, pregnancy or lactation that excluded patients. RNA transcripts served as the template for amplifying TCR beta CDR3 regions. The HTBI set primed first-round TCR CDR3 RT-PCR. TCRdb independently ran MiXCR on the multiplex PCR reads; one entry per CDR3 protein. Among hundreds of thousands of distinct CDR3 sequences listed, around 21% were seen once.

The sample comprised blood. This TCR derives from a man aged 25 to 45 with Graves' ophthalmopathy. V usage is TRBV10-1 and J usage is TRBJ2-1, with D tentatively TRBD2 (5 bases). CDR3 region: CASSLGLARAYNEQFF. CDR3 DNA: TGCGCCAGCAGTCTCGGGCTAGCAAGGGCCTACAATGAGCAGTTCTTC.